The present entry profiles one TCR beta chain with its context. What it recognizes is unknown. This sample was taken from a study of regulatory T cells in long-lasting Graves disease. General study points: Public clonotype sharing was higher in persistent than newly diagnosed patients. Limited sample numbers may have lowered accuracy.

Per germline, CDR1 SGHTA and CDR2 FQGNSA. J gave up 5 bases and V 1 base, and 3 bases lay outside the gene matches. The CDR3 is 14 amino acids. The time point here: persistent/refractory GD, antithyroid drugs over 5 years with positive TRAb. There was RNA extracted from PBMCs, and the TCR library was made from it. Both iRepertoire HTBI primers and Arm-PCR of CDR3 regions were used to build the TCR beta libraries. Per the original methods: Samples jointly harbored about 62 TRBV and 14 to 15 TRBJ segments. Each CDR3 protein gets one entry after TCRdb re-called the multiplex PCR reads with MiXCR. None of the V and J calls come from the authors' own analysis; TCRdb made them. Here the sample spans about 290,000 distinct CDR3 sequences, roughly a fifth being singletons.

This chain joins TRBV7-2 and TRBJ1-1, with 8 positions matching TRBD1. The starting material was peripheral blood mononuclear cells (PBMCs), obtained when the disease was refractory, from a patient treated with antithyroid drugs. This receptor was identified in a female donor with Graves disease. Here the CDR3 reads CASSLDRGSTEAFF. DNA of the CDR3: TGTGCCAGCAGCTTAGACAGGGGGAGTACTGAAGCTTTCTTT.